Below, 15 T cell receptor beta chains from the same sample are listed, as sequenced in a study of post-analysis software for immune sequencing data (dated by TCRdb to the mid-2010s). What the research found in general, with its limitations: Roughly 5 TRBV segments, including TRBV5-6, TRBV5-1 and TRBV20-1, were significantly more frequent in patients than controls.

The library was built by means of PCR. For sequencing, an Illumina HiSeq 2500 was employed. To reduce PCR and sequencing biases, unique molecular identifiers were built into the TCR beta cDNA libraries. TCRdb trimmed the raw reads at Q25, called clones with MiXCR and kept productive beta chains. Identical CDR3 protein sequences are pooled into one entry, listed with their most common genes and DNA. Across this sample there are about 540,000 distinct CDR3 sequences, with 30% to 40% seen only once. The ten biggest clones cover around 5.9% of the sample. These receptors lack a known antigen. The material sequenced was blood. These receptor sequences come from a girl younger than 18 with multiple sclerosis.

This clonotype has only a few counts. This rearrangement joins TRBV18 to TRBJ2-3, with TRBD1 matching 7 bases. CDR3 length: 17 amino acids. CDR1 and CDR2 (germline): KGHSH, LQKENI. The V segment lost 4 bases and the J segment 2 bases; nucleotides outside the gene matches: 12. The chain's CDR3 is CASSRTTGEVNTDTQYF. As DNA, the CDR3 is TGTGCCAGCTCACGTACAACAGGGGAAGTAAACACAGATACGCAGTATTTT.

The chain links TRBV28 to TRBJ2-3; 10 nucleotides align to TRBD1. Looked up from germline, CDR1 is MDHEN and CDR2 is SYDVKM. The CDR3 is 16 amino acids. V was pared by 2 bases and J by 3 bases, with 5 bases of the junction left unmatched. CDR3 amino acids: CASSLHRDRGTDTQYF. The CDR3 nucleotides are TGTGCCAGCAGTTTACACCGGGACAGGGGAACAGATACGCAGTATTTT.

This sequence joins TRBV12-3 or TRBV12-4 and TRBJ1-6, with D hard to call. This CDR3 is 14 amino acids long. The germline V and J ends were trimmed by 8 bases and 0 bases, with 8 bases remaining between them. CDR3 in amino acids: CASRMSSYNSPLHF. The CDR3 bases are TGTGCCAGCCGGATGAGCTCCTATAATTCACCCCTCCACTTT.

This sequence joins TRBV7-9 and TRBJ1-6, with TRBD1 matching over 7 bases. CDR1 is SEHNR and CDR2 is FQNEAQ in the germline V gene (reference sequence). The CDR3 sequence is 12 residues long. V gave up 5 bases and J gave up 12 bases; unmatched junction bases: 4. For the CDR3, the DNA is TGTGCCAGCAGCCCCTCAGGGGGACCCCTCCACTTT. Encoded protein: CASSPSGGPLHF.

The CDR3 protein is CASSLTPQDQPQHF. Here the CDR3 DNA reads TGTGCCAGCAGCTTAACCCCACAGGATCAGCCCCAGCATTTT. This sequence joins TRBV7-3 and TRBJ1-5, with D maybe TRBD1 (5 bases). The germline CDR1 and CDR2 sequences are SGHTA and FQGTGA. The CDR3 totals 14 residues. Trimming shortened V by 0 bases and J by 5 bases, and 8 bases separated the two germline ends.

The chain uses TRBV20-1 and TRBJ2-3, with 9 bases aligning to TRBD2. CDR1 is DFQATT, CDR2 SNEGSKA, per germline (reference sequence). J lost 1 base, V lost 6 bases, and 14 bases had no gene match. This CDR3 region has 17 residues. The DNA for the CDR3 is TGCAGTGCCTCCAAAGTGGCGGGGGGGCCGGGCACAGATACGCAGTATTTT. Protein product: CSASKVAGGPGTDTQYF.

This clonotype was found once. This chain uses TRBV25-1 with TRBJ1-4; tentative D call: TRBD1 (5 bases). This CDR3 has 15 amino acids. The V gene lost 3 bases and the J gene lost 7 bases, with 15 bases spanning the gap. Germline assignment: CDR1 MGHDK and CDR2 SYGVNS. CDR3 protein: CASSDEYRQFEKLFF. The DNA of the CDR3 is TGTGCCAGCAGTGATGAGTACAGGCAGTTTGAAAAACTGTTTTTT.

The rearrangement links TRBV6-5 to TRBJ2-1; D not certain. Trimming left V 6 bases short and J 3 bases short, with 9 bases between. The CDR3 has 13 amino acids. Germline V gene lookup returns CDR1 MNHEY and CDR2 SVGAGI. CDR3 DNA: TGTGCCAGCAGCGTTGTTATCTACAATGAGCAGTTCTTC. Translated: CASSVVIYNEQFF.

This clonotype appeared a few times. The rearrangement links TRBV20-1 to TRBJ2-7, with D maybe TRBD1 (6 bases). This CDR3 comprises 13 residues. V gave up 2 bases and J gave up 2 bases, with 10 bases separating them. Germline CDR1 DFQATT, CDR2 SNEGSKA (reference sequence). The CDR3 region is CSARLRDTYEQYF. The CDR3 DNA sequence: TGCAGTGCTAGACTCCGGGACACCTACGAGCAGTACTTC.

The chain carries TRBV5-1 and TRBJ2-3, with a weak D call TRBD1 (6 bases). The germline V and J ends were trimmed by 2 bases and 5 bases, with 12 bases remaining between them. Germline V gene lookup returns CDR1 SGHRS and CDR2 YFSETQ. The CDR3 is 14 residues long. CDR3 sequence: CASSFQGLGDTQYF. DNA of the CDR3: TGCGCCAGCAGCTTTCAGGGGCTGGGAGATACGCAGTATTTT.

The chain carries TRBV5-1 and TRBJ1-2; tentative D call: TRBD1 (5 bases). This CDR3 comprises 14 residues. Deletions cut 2 bases from V and 10 bases from J, with 18 bases between. Germline V lookup: CDR1 SGHRS, CDR2 YFSETQ. The DNA for the CDR3 is TGCGCCAGCAGCTTTTTCGGGACGAAGGGTACCTACACCTTC. Amino acids: CASSFFGTKGTYTF.

The rearrangement joins TRBV27 to TRBJ1-2; 10 bases line up with TRBD1. The length of the CDR3 is 14 residues. The junction had 8 bases not matched to a gene; V was cut back by 5 bases and J by 8 bases. Germline CDR1 is MNHEY and CDR2 is SMNVEV (reference sequence). The CDR3: CASSLSGQGVGYTF. The CDR3 DNA sequence: TGTGCCAGCAGTCTCTCCGGACAGGGGGTAGGCTACACCTTC.

This clonotype was seen more than once but under ten times. CDR3 bases: TGTGCCAGCAGTGGCGGGCAGCCTTGGGACGTCCTGACTTTC. Translated: CASSGGQPWDVLTF. The V call is TRBV25-1, the J call TRBJ2-6; TRBD2 might be the D (5 bases). The CDR3 runs to 14 residues. CDR1 and CDR2 from the germline V gene are MGHDK and SYGVNS. Trimming removed 4 bases from V and 11 bases from J, with 15 bases in between.

The chain couples TRBV6-2 or TRBV6-3 to TRBJ2-1; D gene ambiguous. CDR1 and CDR2 from the germline V gene are MNHEY and SVGEGT. V dropped 10 bases and J dropped 0 bases, with 13 bases sitting between them. This CDR3 has 14 amino acids. The CDR3 nucleotides are TGTGCCACCCTTGATATCCTCTCCTACAATGAGCAGTTCTTC. This gives the protein CATLDILSYNEQFF.

The chain uses TRBV24-1 and TRBJ2-2, with 8 bases matching TRBD1. V lost 3 bases to trimming and J lost 3 bases; unmatched junction nucleotides: 8. Germline CDR1 is KGHDR and CDR2 is SFDVKD. This CDR3 region has 17 residues. The CDR3 here is CATSDRIRGRDTGELFF. The CDR3 nucleotides read TGTGCCACCAGTGATAGGATCAGGGGGCGAGACACCGGGGAGCTGTTTTTT.